This TCR beta chain was captured in a study of molecular identifiers for immune sequencing clone quantification. Study-level findings and limits: Spiked Jurkat TCR RNA equivalent to one cell reportedly surfaced among 900,000 to 1,000,000 naive cells.

CDR3 length equals 15 residues. Trimming removed 2 bases from V and 9 bases from J; junction bases left unmatched: 13. CDR1 SGHNT and CDR2 YYREEE come from the germline V gene (reference sequence). TCRdb used MiXCR to reprocess the PCR reads, holding one entry per CDR3 protein. This table holds over 550,000 distinct CDR3 sequences, approximately 24% found once. Ten or more counts support this clonotype. The antigen is unknown. Naive CD8 T cell sorting was performed on the CD8+CD4-CCR7+CD45RA+ phenotype. Sequences were obtained from naive CD8+ T cells from blood, with Jurkat cell RNA spiked in. Subset given: FACS-sorted CD8+CD4-CCR7+CD45RA+ naive T cells. V and J are TRBV5-4 and TRBJ2-5; 7 bases align to TRBD1. The clonotype originates from a human donor in good health. Some libraries in this study had Jurkat cell RNA spiked in. CDR3 region: CASSLRTGSDGAQYF. CDR3 nucleotides: TGTGCCAGCAGCTTACGGACAGGCTCGGATGGGGCCCAGTACTTC.